The 5 T cell receptor beta chains below come from one sample, sequenced in a study of T-cell reconstitution after alpha-beta-depleted transplantation in children. Unique molecular identifiers were incorporated during preparation of the TCRbeta library. TCRdb independently ran MiXCR on the PCR reads; one entry per CDR3 protein. This sample has 350,000 to 400,000 distinct CDR3 sequences, with about an eighth found just once. Sequencing used PBMCs, obtained from the stem cell graft. The source is a human donor who donated a stem cell graft to a child with Fanconi anemia.

This clonotype was counted between two and nine times. This sequence joins TRBV12-3 or TRBV12-4 and TRBJ1-5; D is uncertain. V was clipped by 4 bases and J by 3 bases, with 10 bases between them. This CDR3 comprises 14 residues. The CDR3 is CASSWGSTNQPQHF. DNA of the CDR3: TGTGCCAGCAGTTGGGGTTCTACCAATCAGCCCCAGCATTTT.

This chain connects TRBV5-1 to TRBJ1-6; 10 bases agree with TRBD1. This CDR3 is 16 amino acids long. J gave up 8 bases and V 4 bases, and 9 bases lay outside the gene matches. CDR1 is SGHRS and CDR2 is YFSETQ in the germline V gene. The CDR3 nucleotides are TGCGCCAGCAGCCCCGACGGGACAGGGGTGCATTCACCCCTCCACTTT. This sequence encodes CASSPDGTGVHSPLHF.

V usage is TRBV20-1 and J usage is TRBJ1-5; D gene ambiguous. This CDR3 contains 17 residues. Germline CDR1 DFQATT, CDR2 SNEGSKA (reference sequence). Trimming took 0 bases from V and 3 from J, leaving 18 bases between them. This CDR3 is CSARDLLGTYYNQPQHF. The CDR3 DNA follows: TGCAGTGCTAGAGATCTCTTGGGTACATATTACAATCAGCCCCAGCATTTT.

This chain links TRBV5-1 with TRBJ2-1; D is undetermined. Germline V gene sequence: CDR1 SGHRS, CDR2 YFSETQ. CDR3 size: 13 residues. V was cut by 1 base and J by 11 bases, with 13 bases left in between. CDR3 sequence: CASSLTAVPQQFF. The DNA of the CDR3 is TGCGCCAGCAGCTTGACGGCGGTCCCTCAGCAGTTCTTC. Variable domain in full (rest from reference TRBV5-1 and TRBJ2-1): KAGVTQTPRYLIKTRGQQVTLSCSPISGHRSVSWYQQTPGQGLQFLFEYFSETQRNKGNFPGRFSGRQFSNSRSEMNVSTLELGDSALYLCASSLTAVPQQFFGPGTRLTVL.

This clonotype was seen once. The V and J genes are TRBV19 and TRBJ1-1; 8 bases map to TRBD1. From germline, CDR1 is LNHDA and CDR2 SQIVND (reference sequence). J was trimmed by 11 bases and V by 5 bases; bases with no gene match: 19. This CDR3 is built from 16 residues. The CDR3 reads CASSPGQGQAGAVAFF. CDR3 sequence (DNA): TGTGCCAGTAGTCCCGGACAGGGTCAAGCTGGAGCGGTCGCTTTCTTT.